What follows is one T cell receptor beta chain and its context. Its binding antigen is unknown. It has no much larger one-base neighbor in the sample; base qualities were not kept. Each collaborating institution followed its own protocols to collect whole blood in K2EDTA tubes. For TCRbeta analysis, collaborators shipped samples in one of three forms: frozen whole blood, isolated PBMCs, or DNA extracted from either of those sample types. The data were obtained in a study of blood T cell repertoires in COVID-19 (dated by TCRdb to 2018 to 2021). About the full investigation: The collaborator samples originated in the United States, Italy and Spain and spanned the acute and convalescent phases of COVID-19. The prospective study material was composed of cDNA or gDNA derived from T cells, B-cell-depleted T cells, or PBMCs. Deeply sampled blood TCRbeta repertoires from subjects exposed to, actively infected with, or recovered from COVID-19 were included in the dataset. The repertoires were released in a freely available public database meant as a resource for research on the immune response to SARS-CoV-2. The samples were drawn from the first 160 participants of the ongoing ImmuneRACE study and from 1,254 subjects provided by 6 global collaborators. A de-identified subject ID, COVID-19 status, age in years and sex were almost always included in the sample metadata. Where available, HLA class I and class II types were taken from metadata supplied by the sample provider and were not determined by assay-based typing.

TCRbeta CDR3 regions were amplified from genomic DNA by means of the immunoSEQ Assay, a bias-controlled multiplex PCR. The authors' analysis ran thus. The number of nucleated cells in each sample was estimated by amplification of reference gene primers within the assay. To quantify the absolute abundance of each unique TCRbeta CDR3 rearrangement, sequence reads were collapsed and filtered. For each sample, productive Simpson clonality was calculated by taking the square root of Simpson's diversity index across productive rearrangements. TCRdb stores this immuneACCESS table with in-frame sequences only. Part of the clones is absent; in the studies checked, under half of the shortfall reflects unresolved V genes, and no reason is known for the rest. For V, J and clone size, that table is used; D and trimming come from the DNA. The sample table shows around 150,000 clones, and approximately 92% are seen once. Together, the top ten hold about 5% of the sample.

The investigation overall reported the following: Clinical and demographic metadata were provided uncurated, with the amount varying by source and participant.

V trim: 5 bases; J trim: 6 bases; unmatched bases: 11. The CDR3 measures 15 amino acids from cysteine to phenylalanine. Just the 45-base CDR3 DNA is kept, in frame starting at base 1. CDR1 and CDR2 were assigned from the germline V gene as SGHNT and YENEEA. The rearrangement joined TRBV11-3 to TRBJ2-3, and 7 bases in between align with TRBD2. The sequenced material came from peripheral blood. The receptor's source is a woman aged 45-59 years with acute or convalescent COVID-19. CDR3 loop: CASSPRRAGFDTQYF. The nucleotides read TGTGCCAGCAGCCCCCGGAGAGCGGGATTTGATACGCAGTATTTT.